A selection of T cell receptor beta chains follows, all from one sample in a study of blood T cell repertoires in COVID-19. Sequencing was performed with immunoSEQ multiplex PCR; in TCRdb, only in-frame clones are kept and a portion is missing. Here the sample spans 90,000 to 150,000 clones, 79% being singletons. The sequencing input was peripheral blood. These receptors were taken from a woman older than 75 with acute or convalescent COVID-19. The CDR3 runs from the conserved cysteine through the conserved F or W. A D gene is named only where the DNA matches it firmly. Only part of the rows carry a size: once, few, many, or a class if the clone is expanded.

j_gene: TRBJ2-2
abundance: .
v_gene: TRBV18
d_gene: TRBD2
CDR3nt: TGTGCCAGCTCCCCCGGACTAGACCCCGGGGAGCTGTTTTTT
CDR3aa: CASSPGLDPGELFF

j_gene: TRBJ1-1
abundance: .
v_gene: TRBV7-2
d_gene: TRBD1
CDR3nt: TGTGCCAGCAGCTTGCAGGGGGCGAACACTGAAGCTTTCTTT
CDR3aa: CASSLQGANTEAFF

j_gene: TRBJ2-5
abundance: .
v_gene: TRBV19
d_gene: TRBD1
CDR3nt: TGTGCCAGTAGTAAGGACAGGCGTAGGGGAGAGACCCAGTACTTC
CDR3aa: CASSKDRRRGETQYF

j_gene: TRBJ2-3
abundance: few
v_gene: TRBV3-1/TRBV3-2
d_gene: .
CDR3nt: TGTGCCAGCAGCCAAGGGGGGCTTCTCTATACGCAGTATTTT
CDR3aa: CASSQGGLLYTQYF

j_gene: TRBJ2-1
abundance: .
v_gene: TRBV7-2
d_gene: .
CDR3nt: TGTGCCAGCAGCCCACCTGAGGGAGTCCGGGAGCAGTTCTTC
CDR3aa: CASSPPEGVREQFF

j_gene: TRBJ2-2
abundance: .
v_gene: TRBV27
d_gene: TRBD2
CDR3nt: TGTGCCAGCAGTTTGTGGCTGACTAGCGGGAGCGGTTCCGGGGAGCTGTTTTTT
CDR3aa: CASSLWLTSGSGSGELFF

j_gene: TRBJ1-2
abundance: few
v_gene: TRBV9
d_gene: .
CDR3nt: TGTGCCAGCAGCGGGGTCTCGGGGGTTAGTCGCTACACCTTC
CDR3aa: CASSGVSGVSRYTF

j_gene: TRBJ1-2
abundance: .
v_gene: TRBV30
d_gene: TRBD1
CDR3nt: TGTGCCTGGAGTACCCAACGGACAGGGGGATACGGCTACACCTTC
CDR3aa: CAWSTQRTGGYGYTF

j_gene: TRBJ2-1
abundance: few
v_gene: TRBV3-1/TRBV3-2
d_gene: TRBD1
CDR3nt: TGTGCCAGCAGCCCGTCCCTGACAGGGTTAAATGAGCAGTTCTTC
CDR3aa: CASSPSLTGLNEQFF

j_gene: TRBJ1-3
abundance: .
v_gene: TRBV9
d_gene: .
CDR3nt: TGTGCCAGCAGCGTAGACGAGGGAAACACCATATATTTT
CDR3aa: CASSVDEGNTIYF